This passage covers 23 T cell receptor beta chains from one sample sequenced in a study of blood T cells in healthy people across ages. With a J-beta primer mix and a sample-barcoded 5' primer, a second PCR ran roughly 6 to 11 cycles. Using its own MiXCR run on the 5' RACE reads, TCRdb lists one record per CDR3 protein. The sample has about 780,000 distinct CDR3 sequences, about 47% seen once. The source material was blood. The receptors come from a man aged 80 or over in good health.

The chain recombines TRBV29-1 with TRBJ2-3, with D unresolved. Germline V gene lookup returns CDR1 SQVTM and CDR2 ANQGSEA. The ends were cut back, 2 bases at V and 0 bases at J, with 6 bases in the middle. The CDR3 runs to 13 residues. In DNA form, the CDR3 reads TGCAGCGTTGAATTCGAAAGCACAGATACGCAGTATTTT. Amino acids: CSVEFESTDTQYF.

The chain employs TRBV20-1 and TRBJ2-1, with 10 positions matching TRBD2. Trimming removed 7 bases from V and 6 bases from J; junction bases left unmatched: 12. Germline lookup yields CDR1 DFQATT and CDR2 SNEGSKA (reference sequence). The CDR3 extends over 15 amino acids. CDR3 DNA sequence: TGCAGTGTCCGCCCCGGGACTAGCGATGCCAATGAGCAGTTCTTC. As protein: CSVRPGTSDANEQFF.

The chain joins TRBV10-3 to TRBJ2-1; 9 bases line up with TRBD1. Germline values: CDR1 ENHRY, CDR2 SYGVKD. The CDR3 covers 17 residues. V gave up 4 bases and J gave up 0 bases; unmatched junction bases: 7. The CDR3 sequence is CAISGGTGMSSYNEQFF. In nucleotides, the CDR3 is TGTGCCATCAGTGGAGGGACAGGGATGAGCTCCTACAATGAGCAGTTCTTC.

This chain uses TRBV2 with TRBJ2-2; D uncertain. CDR3 length: 14 amino acids. Germline values: CDR1 SNHLY, CDR2 FYNNEI. Deletions cut 6 bases from V and 1 base from J, with 9 bases between. The CDR3 nucleotides are TGTGCCAGCAGAGGAGTAGTGAACACCGGGGAGCTGTTTTTT. Its protein product is CASRGVVNTGELFF.

This clonotype was counted between two and nine times. CDR3 region: CASSVEQGSYGYTF. CDR3 coding DNA: TGCGCCAGCAGCGTGGAGCAGGGTAGCTATGGCTACACCTTC. This sequence joins TRBV5-1 and TRBJ1-2; the D gene is possibly TRBD1 (5 bases). Trimming cost V 4 bases and J 4 bases, with 14 bases left between them. Germline lookup yields CDR1 SGHRS and CDR2 YFSETQ. The CDR3 runs 14 residues.

The sample holds a few counts of this clonotype. The chain has TRBV7-9 and TRBJ2-1, with 12 bases that match TRBD2. The germline CDR1 and CDR2 sequences are SEHNR and FQNEAQ (reference sequence). The CDR3 totals 18 residues. Trimming at V came to 5 bases and at J to 0 bases, leaving 8 bases not matched to a gene. The CDR3, as DNA: TGTGCCAGCAGCCCACGGACTAGCGGGGCGCCCTCCTACAATGAGCAGTTCTTC. Amino acids: CASSPRTSGAPSYNEQFF.

This clonotype was seen at least ten times. A much larger clonotype is one base distant, so this may be a read error. The chain recombines TRBV7-2 with TRBJ2-7; D is ambiguous. Per the germline V gene, CDR1 is SGHTA and CDR2 is FQGNSA. The length of the CDR3 is 13 residues. Between the trimmed V and J ends, which lost 4 bases and 0 bases, there was a span of 7 bases. The CDR3: CASSWAASYEQYF. CDR3 DNA sequence: TGTGCCAGCAGCTGGGCAGCCTCCTACGAGCAGTACTTC.

This clonotype was seen only a few times. V is TRBV20-1 and J is TRBJ2-7; D may correspond to TRBD1 or TRBD2 (5 bases each). In germline, CDR1 is DFQATT, CDR2 SNEGSKA (reference sequence). V was cut by 3 bases and J by 5 bases, with 11 bases left in between. This CDR3 spans 12 amino acids. DNA of the CDR3: TGCAGTGCTAGCCTCGGGGCGAACGAGCAGTACTTC. This encodes CSASLGANEQYF.

This chain uses TRBV20-1 with TRBJ2-5; TRBD2 aligns across 13 bases. Germline V gives CDR1 DFQATT, CDR2 SNEGSKA (reference sequence). This CDR3 spans 16 amino acids. The V and J ends lost 4 bases and 5 bases, in that order; junction bases with no gene match: 10. The CDR3, as DNA: TGCAGTGCTACCGGGACTAGCGGGAAAAAATTGGAGACCCAGTACTTC. Translation: CSATGTSGKKLETQYF.

V is TRBV4-3 and J is TRBJ2-7, with 9 bases that match TRBD1. This CDR3 region has 17 residues. Germline CDR1 LGHNA, CDR2 YSLEER. Germline trimming cut 1 base from V and 3 bases from J; bases unmatched to any gene: 10. CDR3 bases: TGCGCCAGCAGCCAAGGCACTGACAGGGGGGCGGGCTACGAGCAGTACTTC. Translation gives CASSQGTDRGAGYEQYF.

The genes are TRBV30 and TRBJ1-1, with D maybe TRBD1 (5 bases). Germline CDR1 reads GTSNPN; CDR2 reads SVGIG (reference sequence). The CDR3 runs to 13 residues. Trimming left V 3 bases short and J 0 bases short, with 8 bases between. This CDR3 is CAWSLRVNTEAFF. The CDR3 DNA reads as TGTGCCTGGAGCCTCAGGGTGAACACTGAAGCTTTCTTT.

V and J are TRBV20-1 and TRBJ2-1; 10 nucleotides agree with TRBD2. Trimming removed 3 bases from V and 6 bases from J; junction bases left unmatched: 17. Germline-derived CDR1 and CDR2 are DFQATT and SNEGSKA (reference sequence). The CDR3 contains 18 residues. The CDR3 region has the DNA TGCAGTGCTAGTCCCCCCGGAGTTCATAGCGGGAGGCTCAATGAGCAGTTCTTC. Protein product: CSASPPGVHSGRLNEQFF.

V gene TRBV12-3 or TRBV12-4 combines with J gene TRBJ2-3; 8 bases line up with TRBD2. The CDR3 has 15 amino acids. The trim removed 0 bases at V and 2 bases at J, leaving 1 base unmatched. The CDR3 nucleotides read TGTGCCAGCAGTTTAGCTAGCGGGACCACAGATACGCAGTATTTT. Residues: CASSLASGTTDTQYF.

This clonotype appeared a single time. This chain uses TRBV4-1 with TRBJ1-2; tentatively, D is TRBD1 (6 bases). Between the trimmed V and J ends, which lost 0 bases and 7 bases, there was a span of 18 bases. The CDR3 is 16 amino acids. Germline V gives CDR1 MGHRA, CDR2 YSYEKL. The CDR3 here is CASSQDGGYTACGYTF. The CDR3 DNA sequence: TGCGCCAGCAGCCAAGATGGGGGCTACACGGCCTGTGGCTACACCTTC.

The V gene is TRBV12-3 or TRBV12-4, the J gene TRBJ2-1; 13 positions match TRBD2. V was clipped by 5 bases and J by 2 bases; unmatched bases: 3. The CDR3 loop spans 16 amino acids. In DNA, the CDR3 is TGTGCCAGCAGTCAGACTAGCGGGGGGACCTACAATGAGCAGTTCTTC. The encoded protein is CASSQTSGGTYNEQFF.

About this clonotype itself: Being one base from a much bigger clone, this may be a read error. The chain links TRBV21-1 to TRBJ2-5; TRBD1 is the table's D call, not checked against the DNA. The closer fit of TRBJ2-7 to the DNA end suggests the J call may be wrong. TRBV21-1 is annotated as a pseudogene. This CDR3 spans 13 amino acids. The CDR3 nucleotides are TGTGCCACCGGGACAGTGGCATCCTACGAGCAGTACTTC. Amino acid sequence: CATGTVASYEQYF.

Ten or more counts support this clonotype. The CDR3 region has the DNA TGCAGCGTTGAGGTCGACAGGGCATACGAGCAGTACTTC. Protein sequence: CSVEVDRAYEQYF. The chain is built from TRBV29-1 and TRBJ2-7; TRBD1 matches 7 bases. Trimming at V came to 3 bases and at J to 4 bases, leaving 6 bases not matched to a gene. CDR3 length: 13 amino acids. CDR1 and CDR2 (germline): SQVTM, ANQGSEA.

As regards this clonotype: At one end the junction does not follow the germline gene, possibly because of a read error. The chain uses TRBV7-9 and TRBJ2-5; a possible D gene is TRBD1 (6 bases). Germline CDR1 is SEHNR and CDR2 is FQNEAQ (reference sequence). CDR3 size: 15 residues. The CDR3 here is CTSSLPTGFQETQYF. The CDR3 DNA reads as TGTACCAGCAGCTTACCTACAGGGTTCCAAGAGACCCAGTACTTC.

This clonotype was observed a few times. The chain recombines TRBV27 with TRBJ2-1, with TRBD1 matching 11 bases. The V and J ends lost 2 bases and 6 bases, in that order; junction bases with no gene match: 6. This CDR3 is 16 amino acids long. Germline-derived CDR1 and CDR2 are MNHEY and SMNVEV (reference sequence). The CDR3 nucleotides read TGTGCCAGCAGTTTAATTGGACAGGGGGCAAGCAATGAGCAGTTCTTC. This encodes CASSLIGQGASNEQFF.

The rearrangement uses TRBV7-2 and TRBJ2-5; D gene ambiguous. The J call may be wrong; the DNA end is better matched by TRBJ2-7. This CDR3 contains 14 residues. Germline V gene data show CDR1 as SGHTA and CDR2 as FQGNSA. The CDR3 sequence: CASSQAGSAYEQYF. For the CDR3, the DNA is TGTGCCAGCAGCCAGGCAGGATCGGCCTACGAGCAGTACTTC.

This clonotype was seen more than once but under ten times. J is TRBJ2-5 and V is TRBV5-1; D perhaps matches TRBD2 (5 bases). Trimming removed 4 bases at V and 1 base at J, with 17 bases between. This CDR3 is 16 amino acids long. Looked up from germline, CDR1 is SGHRS and CDR2 is YFSETQ. CDR3 nucleotide sequence: TGCGCCAGCAGCCGAAGCGTTGGAGAGGGCCAAGAGACCCAGTACTTC. This codes for CASSRSVGEGQETQYF. The whole variable domain, remainder taken from reference TRBV5-1 and TRBJ2-5, is KAGVTQTPRYLIKTRGQQVTLSCSPISGHRSVSWYQQTPGQGLQFLFEYFSETQRNKGNFPGRFSGRQFSNSRSEMNVSTLELGDSALYLCASSRSVGEGQETQYFGPGTRLLVL.

The J gene is TRBJ2-5, the V gene TRBV4-3, with 7 bases aligning to TRBD2. The CDR3 loop spans 14 amino acids. Germline assignment: CDR1 LGHNA and CDR2 YSLEER. The V segment lost 0 bases and the J segment 11 bases; nucleotides outside the gene matches: 9. CDR3 loop: CASSQDRAGSRQYF. The CDR3 coding sequence is TGCGCCAGCAGCCAAGACCGAGCGGGGAGTCGGCAGTACTTC.

The rearrangement links TRBV5-1 to TRBJ2-5; possible D gene TRBD2, 5 bases. This CDR3 comprises 13 residues. Germline V gene lookup returns CDR1 SGHRS and CDR2 YFSETQ. V lost 3 bases, J lost 2 bases, and 8 bases lay in between. The CDR3 coding sequence is TGCGCCAGCAGCTCGGACTGGCAAGAGACCCAGTACTTC. Protein sequence: CASSSDWQETQYF.